The 23 T cell receptor beta chains listed next were all sequenced from one sample in a study of T cells in Graves' hyperthyroidism and ophthalmopathy. The CDR3 regions of TCR beta were amplified from RNA transcripts. First-round RT-PCR of the TCR CDR3 relied on the HTBI primer set. One entry per CDR3 protein, called by TCRdb with MiXCR from the multiplex PCR reads. The repertoire has hundreds of thousands of distinct CDR3 sequences, more than 20% of them found once; the top ten carry about 35%. The sample consisted of blood. These TCRs come from a man in his thirties or forties with Graves' ophthalmopathy.

This clonotype appeared once. This may be a read error: a much more frequent sequence differs by one nucleotide. The chain joins TRBV6-2 or TRBV6-3 to TRBJ2-1; 10 bases map to TRBD2. Germline CDR1 reads MNHEY; CDR2 reads SVGEGT. The V and J ends lost 7 bases and 8 bases, in that order; junction bases with no gene match: 11. The CDR3 covers 15 residues. Here the CDR3 DNA reads TGTGCCAGCAATTTGTCTAGCGGGAGTTCGGATGAGCAGTTCTTC. Amino acids: CASNLSSGSSDEQFF.

This clonotype was seen a handful of times. This chain uses TRBV28 with TRBJ2-3, with TRBD2 matching 10 bases. CDR1 is MDHEN and CDR2 is SYDVKM in the germline V gene. There are 14 residues in the CDR3. Trimming at V came to 10 bases and at J to 1 base, leaving 5 bases not matched to a gene. The CDR3 nucleotides read TGTGCCACCCGTCTAGCGGGGGGCACAGATACGCAGTATTTT. It encodes CATRLAGGTDTQYF.

This sequence joins TRBV20-1 and TRBJ1-1; D call uncertain. CDR1 is DFQATT, CDR2 SNEGSKA, per germline (reference sequence). The ends were cut back, 5 bases at V and 5 bases at J, with 9 bases in the middle. CDR3 length equals 11 residues. CDR3 bases: TGCAGTGCTGCCCAAGGGACTGAAGCTTTCTTT. This gives the protein CSAAQGTEAFF.

The J gene is TRBJ2-3, the V gene TRBV12-3 or TRBV12-4; 12 nucleotides agree with TRBD2. CDR3 length: 16 amino acids. With V trimmed by 4 bases and J by 6 bases, 8 bases remained unmatched. The CDR3 region is CASSSGTSGRADTQYF. The CDR3 DNA sequence: TGTGCCAGCAGTTCAGGGACTAGCGGGCGCGCTGATACGCAGTATTTT.

The chain recombines TRBV19 with TRBJ1-2; 11 bases align to TRBD1. Germline CDR1 is LNHDA and CDR2 is SQIVND (reference sequence). The CDR3 length is 16 residues. V lost 5 bases, J lost 7 bases, and 12 bases stayed unmatched. The CDR3 bases are TGTGCCAGTAGTCCCTCGCAGAAGGACAGGGGGCCTGGCTACACCTTC. It codes for CASSPSQKDRGPGYTF.

The chain joins TRBV20-1 to TRBJ2-7; D gene ambiguous. Trimming pared 3 bases from V and 6 bases from J, leaving 15 bases between. In germline, CDR1 is DFQATT, CDR2 SNEGSKA (reference sequence). CDR3 size: 13 residues. CDR3 DNA: TGCAGTGCTAGTGAACTTATTCTGCTCGAGCAGTACTTC. Translated, it gives CSASELILLEQYF.

About this clonotype itself: A much larger clonotype is one base distant, so this may be a read error. V is TRBV2 and J is TRBJ2-5, with D hard to call. This CDR3 spans 10 amino acids. CDR1 is SNHLY, CDR2 FYNNEI, per germline. Here the CDR3 DNA reads TGTACCAGCAGTGATTGGACCCAGTACTTC. Its protein product is CTSSDWTQYF.

The table lists this clonotype with a few counts. This sequence joins TRBV19 and TRBJ1-5, with 7 bases lining up with TRBD1. Germline V lookup: CDR1 LNHDA, CDR2 SQIVND (reference sequence). The J segment lost 7 bases and the V segment lost 6 bases, leaving 9 bases of the junction unmatched. This CDR3 is built from 14 residues. CDR3 loop: CASRVRQGGQPQHF. The CDR3 DNA is TGTGCCAGTAGAGTTAGACAGGGCGGGCAGCCCCAGCATTTT.

The chain is built from TRBV3-1 and TRBJ1-1; D unclear. Germline assignment: CDR1 LGHDT and CDR2 YNNKEL (reference sequence). The CDR3 loop spans 12 amino acids. V lost 4 bases to trimming and J lost 4 bases, with 7 bases between them. The CDR3: CASSPEGTEAFF. DNA of the CDR3: TGTGCCAGCAGCCCGGAGGGCACTGAAGCTTTCTTT.

This clonotype has only a few counts. The rearrangement joins TRBV28 to TRBJ2-5; D gene unclear. The germline V gene has CDR1 MDHEN and CDR2 SYDVKM. CDR3 size: 14 residues. The V end lost 7 bases, the J end lost 7 bases, and 19 bases lay between the germline ends. The CDR3 DNA reads as TGTGCCAGCAATCCAGGACGGAACTATGGGACCCAGTACTTC. Translation gives CASNPGRNYGTQYF.

This clonotype was found a few times. V usage is TRBV28 and J usage is TRBJ2-5, with 7 bases identical to TRBD2. The CDR3 is 12 amino acids. Trimming removed 7 bases from V and 5 bases from J; junction bases left unmatched: 4. Germline V lookup: CDR1 MDHEN, CDR2 SYDVKM. CDR3 coding DNA: TGTGCCAGCACGGGGGGAGATGAGACCCAGTACTTC. Translating it yields CASTGGDETQYF.

This clonotype was found many times. The gene calls are TRBV20-1 and TRBJ2-1, with 8 bases matching TRBD2. The CDR3 extends over 14 amino acids. From germline, CDR1 is DFQATT and CDR2 SNEGSKA (reference sequence). V shed 0 bases, J shed 6 bases, and the junction held 4 bases outside the gene matches. CDR3 loop: CSAREGAGANEQFF. The CDR3 DNA sequence: TGCAGTGCTAGAGAGGGAGCGGGGGCCAATGAGCAGTTCTTC.

The chain is built from TRBV6-5 and TRBJ2-3, with D uncertain. The CDR3 contains 12 residues. Germline V gives CDR1 MNHEY, CDR2 SVGAGI. Trimming stripped 2 bases from V and 10 bases from J, with 10 bases between. CDR3: CASSYREGPQYF. As DNA, the CDR3 is TGTGCCAGCAGTTACAGGGAAGGGCCGCAGTATTTT.

In this sample, this clonotype turned up a few times. V is TRBV4-3 and J is TRBJ2-7; possible D gene TRBD1, 6 bases. The CDR3 runs 13 residues. CDR1 is LGHNA and CDR2 is YSLEER in the germline V gene. Trimming removed 1 base from V and 3 bases from J, with 7 bases in between. CDR3 nucleotides: TGCGCCAGCAGCCAAGCCAGGGGCTACGAGCAGTACTTC. Residues: CASSQARGYEQYF.

The chain combines TRBV6-1 with TRBJ2-1, with 10 bases that match TRBD2. The CDR3 has 18 residues. V was pared by 1 base and J by 0 bases, with 6 bases of the junction left unmatched. Germline V gene lookup returns CDR1 MNHNS and CDR2 SASEGT. The CDR3 bases are TGTGCCAGCAGTGAAGAGGTGGCTAGCGGGGGCTCCTACAATGAGCAGTTCTTC. It translates to CASSEEVASGGSYNEQFF.

This clonotype was seen repeatedly, ten times or more. The chain is built from TRBV18 and TRBJ2-1; D is unresolved. Trimming removed 1 base from V and 9 bases from J, with 4 bases in between. The germline V gene has CDR1 KGHSH and CDR2 LQKENI. The CDR3 runs 11 residues. The CDR3 DNA follows: TGTGCCAGCTCACCACGAACTGAGCAGTTCTTC. Translation gives CASSPRTEQFF.

The rearrangement links TRBV25-1 to TRBJ1-1; 8 bases match TRBD1. Germline V gene sequence: CDR1 MGHDK, CDR2 SYGVNS. With 6 bases clipped from V and 5 bases from J, the junction kept 20 bases outside the gene matches. The CDR3 is 18 residues long. The CDR3 DNA is TGTGCCAGCAGCTTAGGCATTAGGCAGGGGGCGCATGGGACTGAAGCTTTCTTT. Translating it yields CASSLGIRQGAHGTEAFF.

The rearrangement links TRBV11-2 to TRBJ2-3, with 15 bases matching TRBD2. This CDR3 has 22 residues. V trimming: 8 bases; J trimming: 4 bases; junction bases outside the gene matches: 25. The germline CDR1 and CDR2 sequences are SGHAT and FQNNGV. CDR3 bases: TGTGCCAGCCCTCCCCCGGGACAGGGATCACCCGGACTAGCGGGAGGGTCAGATACGCAGTATTTT. Translating it yields CASPPPGQGSPGLAGGSDTQYF.

In the case of this clonotype: Possible read error: a much larger clone is one base away. The chain recombines TRBV7-2 with TRBJ1-4; weak D call: TRBD1 (6 bases). CDR1 and CDR2 from the germline V gene are SGHTA and FQGNSA. The CDR3 runs to 17 residues. The CDR3 nucleotides are TGTGCCAGCGGCTTATTCGGGGGCGGAGGTACTAATGAAAAACTGTTTTTT. Translated: CASGLFGGGGTNEKLFF.

The J gene is TRBJ2-3, the V gene TRBV9; 11 bases align to TRBD1. Per the germline V gene, CDR1 is SGDLS and CDR2 is YYNGEE. The CDR3 is 16 residues long. V shed 0 bases and J 3 bases; nucleotides not matched to a gene: 3. CDR3 bases: TGTGCCAGCAGCGTAGAAGGACAGGGGGCGACAGATACGCAGTATTTT. Amino acid sequence: CASSVEGQGATDTQYF.

This clonotype was found once. Mismatch with germline at one junction end may stem from a read error. The chain employs TRBV5-1 and TRBJ2-3; a possible D gene is TRBD1 (7 bases). CDR1 is SGHRS, CDR2 YFSETQ, per germline. The CDR3 sequence is 14 residues long. CDR3 in DNA: TGTGCCAGCAGCTTGGAGGGGGCGAAAGATACGCAGTATTTT. Protein: CASSLEGAKDTQYF.

This clonotype was observed a handful of times. The rearrangement uses TRBV20-1 and TRBJ2-1, with D hard to call. The V end was cut by 5 bases, the J end by 6 bases, with 17 bases between. This CDR3 has 14 residues. Germline V gives CDR1 DFQATT, CDR2 SNEGSKA (reference sequence). CDR3 bases: TGCAGTGCTTTGAGCGAGAATCCGAGCAATGAGCAGTTCTTC. It specifies CSALSENPSNEQFF.

The chain links TRBV2 to TRBJ2-7; 12 bases align to TRBD2. In germline, CDR1 is SNHLY, CDR2 FYNNEI. The CDR3 covers 14 residues. J was trimmed by 0 bases and V by 7 bases; bases with no gene match: 1. The DNA for the CDR3 is TGTGCCAGCAAGACTAGCGGGAGCTCCTACGAGCAGTACTTC. It specifies CASKTSGSSYEQYF.